This T cell receptor (beta chain) is drawn from a study of low-dose radiotherapy and immunotherapy resistance in tumors. Study context: Patients took 300 mg oral aspirin daily for four cycles from cycle 1 day 1.

Time point defined: before trial treatment. The donors' regimen was nivolumab, ipilimumab, aspirin, low-dose cyclophosphamide and low-dose radiotherapy. Each eligible patient had an advanced solid tumor, and these tumors lacked tumor-infiltrating lymphocytes. This clonotype was recorded a few times. TRAV and TRBV primers primed cDNA for both TCRalpha and TCRbeta. The authors ran roughly 20 PCR cycles to amplify TCRs with a constant-region primer and V-primer adapter. mRNA, once isolated, was amplified by in vitro transcription. MiXCR was run by TCRdb on the reads, yielding one entry per CDR3 protein. Here the sample spans tens of thousands of distinct CDR3 sequences, about 23% being singletons. Trimming stripped 3 bases from V and 3 bases from J, with 8 bases between. The CDR3 sequence is 13 residues long. Germline CDR1 is SGHRS and CDR2 is YFSETQ.

The rearrangement uses TRBV5-1 and TRBJ2-3; TRBD2 might be the D (5 bases). This clonotype was obtained from a male donor with prostate cancer. The starting material was PBMCs, obtained before treatment. CDR3 amino acids: CASSSGSTDTQYF. CDR3 nucleotide sequence: TGCGCCAGCAGCTCGGGGAGTACAGATACGCAGTATTTT.